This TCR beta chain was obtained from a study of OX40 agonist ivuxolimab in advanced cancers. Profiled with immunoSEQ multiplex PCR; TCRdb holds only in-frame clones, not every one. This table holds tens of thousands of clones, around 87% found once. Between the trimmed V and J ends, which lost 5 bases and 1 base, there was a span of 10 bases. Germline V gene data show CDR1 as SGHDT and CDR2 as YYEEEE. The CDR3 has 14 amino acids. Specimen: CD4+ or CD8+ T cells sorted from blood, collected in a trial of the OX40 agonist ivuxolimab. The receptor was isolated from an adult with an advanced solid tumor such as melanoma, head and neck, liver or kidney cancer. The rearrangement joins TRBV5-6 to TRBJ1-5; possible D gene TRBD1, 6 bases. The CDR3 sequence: CASSRQVSNQPQHF. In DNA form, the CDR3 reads TGTGCCAGCAGTAGACAGGTGAGCAATCAGCCCCAGCATTTT.